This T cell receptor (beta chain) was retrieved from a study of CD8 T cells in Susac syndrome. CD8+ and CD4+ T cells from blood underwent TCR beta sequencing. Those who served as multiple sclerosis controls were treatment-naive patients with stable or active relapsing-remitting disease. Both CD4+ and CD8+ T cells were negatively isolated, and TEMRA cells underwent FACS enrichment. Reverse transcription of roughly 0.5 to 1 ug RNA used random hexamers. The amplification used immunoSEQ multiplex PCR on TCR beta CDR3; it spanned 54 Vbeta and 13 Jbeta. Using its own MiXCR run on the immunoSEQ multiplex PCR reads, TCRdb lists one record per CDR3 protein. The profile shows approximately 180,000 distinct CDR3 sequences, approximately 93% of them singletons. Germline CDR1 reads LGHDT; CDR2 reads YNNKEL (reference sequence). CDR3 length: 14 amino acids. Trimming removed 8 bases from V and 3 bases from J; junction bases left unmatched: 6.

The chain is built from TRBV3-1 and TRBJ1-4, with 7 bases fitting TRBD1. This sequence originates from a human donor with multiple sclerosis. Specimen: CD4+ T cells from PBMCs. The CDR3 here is CASSRGQSNEKLFF. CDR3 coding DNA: TGTGCCAGCTCGCGGGGACAGTCTAATGAAAAACTGTTTTTT.